This T cell receptor beta chain was captured in a study of T cell changes during pregnancy in multiple sclerosis. Profiling relied on immunoSEQ multiplex PCR, and the TCRdb table lists in-frame clones only, not all of them. The data contain about 59,000 clones, roughly 93% of them singletons. V was pared by 4 bases and J by 3 bases, with 5 bases of the junction left unmatched. This CDR3 comprises 15 residues. CDR1 and CDR2 (germline): PRHDT, FYEKMQ (reference sequence). V and J are TRBV13 and TRBJ2-3; 9 positions match TRBD1. The sequences come from CD8+ T cells from peripheral blood mononuclear cells, collected in the third trimester of pregnancy. The sequence derives from a female donor with multiple sclerosis, enrolled in a pregnancy study. For the CDR3, the DNA is TGTGCCAGCAGCTCCGGACAGGGGTCGACAGATACGCAGTATTTT. Amino acids: CASSSGQGSTDTQYF.